Listed here is a single TCR beta chain. Other DNA sequences in the sample encode the same CDR3. This sample was taken from a study of blood T cell repertoires in COVID-19. Trimming cost V 6 bases and J 4 bases; bases outside gene matches: 11. Germline loops: CDR1 SQVTM, CDR2 ANQGSEA. This CDR3 is 14 amino acids long. Assay: immunoSEQ multiplex PCR; the TCRdb copy retains only in-frame clones and omits some. Among more than 150,000 clones listed, 60% to 80% were seen once. This clonotype originated in a man aged 55-75 years who had been exposed to COVID-19. Material: PBMCs or T cells enriched from blood (not recorded which). V usage is TRBV29-1 and J usage is TRBJ1-2; 7 bases agree with TRBD1. CDR3 nucleotide sequence: TGCAGCGTCCAGCCCCCAGGGGGTGGCTATGGCTACACCTTC. Translated, it gives CSVQPPGGGYGYTF.